This TCR beta chain was identified during a study of regulatory T cells in long-lasting Graves disease. Noted time point: persistent/refractory GD, antithyroid drugs over 5 years with positive TRAb. The authors made the TCR library using RNA they extracted from PBMCs. Trimming stripped 0 bases from V and 5 bases from J, with 11 bases between. CDR1 and CDR2 from the germline V gene are DFQATT and SNEGSKA (reference sequence). There are 15 residues in the CDR3. CDR3-region Arm-PCR and iRepertoire HTBI primers produced the TCR beta libraries. In TCRdb, the multiplex PCR reads were re-called with MiXCR into one record per CDR3 protein. The profile covers 650,000 to 700,000 distinct CDR3 sequences, with 25% to 35% appearing a single time and around 42% taken by the ten largest.

The material was peripheral blood mononuclear cells (PBMCs), obtained when the disease was refractory, from a patient treated with antithyroid drugs. The receptor's source is a female donor with Graves disease. J is TRBJ1-6 and V is TRBV20-1, with D possibly TRBD1 on 5 matching bases. The CDR3: CSARDNRRDNSPLHF. The DNA of the CDR3 is TGCAGTGCTAGAGATAACAGGAGGGATAATTCACCCCTCCACTTT.